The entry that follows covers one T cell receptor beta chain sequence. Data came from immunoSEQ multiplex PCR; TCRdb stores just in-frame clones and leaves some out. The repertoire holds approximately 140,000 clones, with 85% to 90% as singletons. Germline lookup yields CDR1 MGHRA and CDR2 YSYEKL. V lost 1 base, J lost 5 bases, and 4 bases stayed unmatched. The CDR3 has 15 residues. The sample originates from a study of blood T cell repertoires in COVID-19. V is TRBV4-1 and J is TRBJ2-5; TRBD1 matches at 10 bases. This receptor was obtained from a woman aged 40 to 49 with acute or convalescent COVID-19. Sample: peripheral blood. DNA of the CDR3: TGCGCCAGCAGCCAAGCAGACAGGGGGCTGGAGACCCAGTACTTC. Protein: CASSQADRGLETQYF.